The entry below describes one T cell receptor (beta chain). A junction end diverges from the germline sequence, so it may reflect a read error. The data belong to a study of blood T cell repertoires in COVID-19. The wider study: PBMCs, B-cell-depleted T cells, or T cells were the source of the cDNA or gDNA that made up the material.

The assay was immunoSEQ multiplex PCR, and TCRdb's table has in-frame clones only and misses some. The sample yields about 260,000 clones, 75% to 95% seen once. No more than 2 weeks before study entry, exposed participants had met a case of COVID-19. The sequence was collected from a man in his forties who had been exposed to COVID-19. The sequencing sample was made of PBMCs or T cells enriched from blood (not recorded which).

In DNA, the CDR3 is TGTTTGAAAAAGGGCTCCCGCCAGCCGACAGGGAATCCACCCCTCCACTTT. Its translation: CLKKGSRQPTGNPPLHF. This rearrangement joins TRBV5-1 to TRBJ1-6, with 7 bases lining up with TRBD1. Germline loops: CDR1 SGHRS, CDR2 YFSETQ. This CDR3 has 17 residues. Using reference TRBV5-1 and TRBJ1-6 for the parts outside the CDR3, the full variable domain is KAGVTQTPRYLIKTRGQQVTLSCSPISGHRSVSWYQQTPGQGLQFLFEYFSETQRNKGNFPGRFSGRQFSNSRSEMNVSTLELGDSALYLCLKKGSRQPTGNPPLHFGNGTRLTVT.